The 8 T cell receptor beta chains given below trace back to one sample, sequenced in a study of blood T cell repertoires in COVID-19. The repertoire was sequenced with immunoSEQ multiplex PCR; TCRdb's copy has only in-frame clones and lacks some. The sample includes around 260,000 clones, approximately 88% of them seen just once. Material for sequencing was peripheral blood. The source is a human donor in a cohort sampled during active COVID-19.

This clone was counted once. J is TRBJ2-7 and V is TRBV27; TRBD1 aligns across 7 bases. CDR1 and CDR2 from the germline V gene are MNHEY and SMNVEV (reference sequence). Trimming took 4 bases from V and 4 from J; bases not matched to a gene: 4. The CDR3 has 13 residues. Here the CDR3 DNA reads TGTGCCAGCAGTTCGGGACAGCTATACGAGCAGTACTTC. Translated: CASSSGQLYEQYF.

The chain uses TRBV5-4 and TRBJ2-2; 7 bases are shared with TRBD1. V lost 4 bases, J lost 3 bases, and 6 bases stayed unmatched. This CDR3 is built from 15 residues. Germline V gene lookup returns CDR1 SGHNT and CDR2 YYREEE (reference sequence). CDR3 DNA: TGTGCCAGCAGCCTCCGACAGGGTCACACCGGGGAGCTGTTTTTT. It codes for CASSLRQGHTGELFF.

V and J are TRBV6-5 and TRBJ1-5; 7 bases align to TRBD1. This CDR3 has 14 amino acids. V lost 6 bases to trimming and J lost 3 bases; unmatched junction nucleotides: 5. CDR1 and CDR2 from the germline V gene are MNHEY and SVGAGI. The CDR3 spells CASRRQGDNQPQHF. DNA of the CDR3: TGTGCCAGCAGAAGACAGGGTGACAATCAGCCCCAGCATTTT.

This chain connects TRBV15 to TRBJ1-2; 10 bases align to TRBD1. V was pared by 2 bases and J by 6 bases, with 6 bases of the junction left unmatched. CDR3 size: 15 residues. Germline CDR1 is LNHNV and CDR2 is YYDKDF (reference sequence). This chain's CDR3 is CATSRRTGGIDGYTF. The DNA for the CDR3 is TGTGCCACCAGCAGACGGACAGGGGGTATCGATGGCTACACCTTC.

This clone was picked up one time. CDR3 sequence: CASSIRQGILQETQYF. DNA for the CDR3: TGCGCCAGCAGCATAAGACAGGGGATCCTCCAAGAGACCCAGTACTTC. This chain joins TRBV5-1 and TRBJ2-5; 8 bases fit TRBD1. The CDR3 covers 16 residues. The germline CDR1 and CDR2 sequences are SGHRS and YFSETQ. The V segment lost 4 bases and the J segment 1 base; nucleotides outside the gene matches: 9. Full variable domain (rest looked up from reference TRBV5-1 and TRBJ2-5): KAGVTQTPRYLIKTRGQQVTLSCSPISGHRSVSWYQQTPGQGLQFLFEYFSETQRNKGNFPGRFSGRQFSNSRSEMNVSTLELGDSALYLCASSIRQGILQETQYFGPGTRLLVL.

The genes are TRBV5-6 and TRBJ1-6; 10 bases agree with TRBD1. The trim removed 3 bases at V and 8 bases at J, leaving 8 bases unmatched. The CDR3 is made up of 16 amino acids. Germline CDR1 is SGHDT and CDR2 is YYEEEE. CDR3 sequence reads: CASSSGTGVIDSPLHF. In DNA, the CDR3 is TGTGCCAGCAGCTCAGGGACAGGGGTAATAGATTCACCCCTCCACTTT.

V gene TRBV21-1 combines with J gene TRBJ2-6; the DNA was not used to check the table's D call, TRBD1. TRBV21-1 is shown as a pseudogene. This CDR3 comprises 17 residues. The CDR3 reads CASSKGDSISGANVLTF. The CDR3 coding sequence is TGTGCCAGCAGCAAAGGGGACAGTATCTCTGGGGCCAACGTCCTGACTTTC.

The chain couples TRBV28 to TRBJ1-6; the D is unclear. The germline CDR1 and CDR2 sequences are MDHEN and SYDVKM. This CDR3 comprises 15 residues. Trimming took off 2 bases at V and 13 bases at J, with 18 bases between the two ends. The CDR3 DNA is TGTGCCAGCAGTTTAGAATCAGTGGGCAAAGGCCCCCTCCACTTT. This sequence encodes CASSLESVGKGPLHF. The entire variable domain, with the rest obtained from reference TRBV28 and TRBJ1-6, is as follows: DVKVTQSSRYLVKRTGEKVFLECVQDMDHENMFWYRQDPGLGLRLIYFSYDVKMKEKGDIPEGYSVSREKKERFSLILESASTNQTSMYLCASSLESVGKGPLHFGNGTRLTVT.